A single TCR beta chain is shown here with its context. Its specificity is unknown. The sample belongs to a study of CD8 T cells in Susac syndrome. RNA in amounts of roughly 0.5 to 1 ug was reverse transcribed with random hexamers. Amplification of TCR beta CDR3 by immunoSEQ multiplex PCR spanned 54 Vbeta and 13 Jbeta. TCRdb re-derived calls from the immunoSEQ multiplex PCR reads in MiXCR, one entry per CDR3 protein. The table includes about 140,000 distinct CDR3 sequences, approximately 93% detected once. Overall study results and limits: The TCR sequencing and HLA analysis in the study involved a relatively small number of individuals, as the study acknowledged.

Sequencing of TCR beta, carried out with a high-throughput approach, was applied to CD8+ and CD4+ T cells from the blood. CD8+ and CD4+ T cells were negatively isolated; TEMRA cells were FACS-enriched. Trimming removed 2 bases from V and 2 bases from J, with 13 bases in between. In germline, CDR1 is SNHLY, CDR2 FYNNEI. The CDR3 extends over 15 amino acids. Sequencing was performed on CD8+ T cells from PBMCs. This TCR was recovered from a human donor in good health. V is TRBV2 and J is TRBJ2-7, with D perhaps matching TRBD1 (7 bases). CDR3 nucleotide sequence: TGTGCCAGCAGTGAATCGGGGGACAGCACCTACGAGCAGTACTTC. Encoded protein: CASSESGDSTYEQYF.